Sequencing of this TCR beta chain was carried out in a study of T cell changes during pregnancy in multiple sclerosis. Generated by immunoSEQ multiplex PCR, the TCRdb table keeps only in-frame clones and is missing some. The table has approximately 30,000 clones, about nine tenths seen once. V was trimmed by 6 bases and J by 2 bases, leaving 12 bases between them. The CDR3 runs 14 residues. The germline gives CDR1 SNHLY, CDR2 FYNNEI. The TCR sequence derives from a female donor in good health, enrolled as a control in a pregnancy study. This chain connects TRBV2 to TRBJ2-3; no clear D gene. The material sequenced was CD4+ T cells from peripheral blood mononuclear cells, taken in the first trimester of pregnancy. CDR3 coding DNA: TGTGCCAGCAGAACAACACTAACCACAGATACGCAGTATTTT. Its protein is CASRTTLTTDTQYF.